This T cell receptor (beta chain) is from a study of T cell responses to AZD1222 COVID-19 vaccine. Overall study findings and caveats: It should be noted that donors were predominantly white British and more often female, and clonal diversity was possibly underestimated. The study reported that nearly half of spike-specific TCRs target unmutated variant regions.

Points on this clone: Its target is not known.

The data were produced by immunoSEQ multiplex PCR, yet TCRdb's version contains in-frame clones alone and is incomplete. The sample includes about 140,000 clones, roughly 90% of them seen just once. The CDR3 has 15 amino acids. Germline V CDR1 and CDR2: LNHDA, SQIVND (reference sequence). V trimming: 5 bases; J trimming: 6 bases; junction bases outside the gene matches: 7. This TCR came from an adult in good health. The V call is TRBV19, the J call TRBJ1-5; 10 positions match TRBD1. The sequencing used peripheral blood, collected on day 0 of AZD1222 vaccination. This chain's CDR3 is CASSWTGGEPQPQHF. Here the CDR3 DNA reads TGTGCCAGTAGTTGGACAGGGGGAGAACCTCAGCCCCAGCATTTT.